This note documents a single T cell receptor (beta chain) sequence. Antigen unknown. Treatment indicated: roughly ten-day PBMC culture with coronavirus spike peptide pools or control peptides (ViraFEST assay). Under the ViraFEST approach, antigen-specific T cells were expanded with peptide pools and TCRs subsequently sequenced. The cultures had half their medium swapped for fresh IL-2 medium on days 3 and 7. The sample belongs to a study of vaccination and CD4 T cells after COVID-19. Points from the study as a whole: Reactive clonotype counts went from median about 20 after infection to roughly 41 after vaccination, nonsignificantly.

Sequence data for DNA of cultured CD4+ T cells were generated by the Oncomine TCR Beta short-read assay. Scientists extracted genomic DNA from CD4+ T cells grown in culture. TCRdb reprocessed the PCR reads via MiXCR and lists one record per CDR3 protein. The sample lists about 21,000 distinct CDR3 sequences, roughly 67% occurring once. The V end lost 6 bases, the J end lost 3 bases, and 10 bases lay between the germline ends. The CDR3 is 12 amino acids. Germline assignment: CDR1 DFQATT and CDR2 SNEGSKA (reference sequence). The receptor was isolated from a human donor who had recovered from COVID-19. Sequenced material: CD4+ T cells from blood, cultured in vitro. The chain employs TRBV20-1 and TRBJ2-3; D may be TRBD1 (5 bases). CDR3 coding DNA: TGCAGTGCCCCACGACAGACAGATACGCAGTATTTT. Translation: CSAPRQTDTQYF.